This TCR beta chain was sequenced in a study of T cells expressing NK-cell markers. On the study more broadly: The TCR beta repertoires originated in sorted CD3+CD56+NKG2C+, CD3+CD56+NKG2C- and CD3+CD56-NKG2C+ T cells. The study, taken as a whole, reports: In several donors, these clonotypes also led the CD3+CD56-NKG2C+ fraction.

Worth noting for this clonotype: Its antigen is undetermined.

CDR3 length equals 15 residues. Germline assignment: CDR1 SEHNR and CDR2 FQNEAQ (reference sequence). One entry per CDR3 protein, without DNA, is what TCRdb gives after re-calling the 5' RACE reads. In total, the table holds around 470,000 distinct CDR3 sequences. This chain links TRBV7-9 with TRBJ2-5; TCRdb's D call, TRBD2, is unchecked because there is no DNA. The sequence came from a woman aged 45-60 years in good health. The sequenced material came from blood T cells: a sorted CD56 or NKG2C T cell subset, CD4+ or CD8+ T cells, or bulk PBMC T cells (not recorded which). This CDR3 reads CASGYERTHQETQYF.